This T cell receptor (beta chain) was sequenced during a study of OX40 agonist ivuxolimab in advanced cancers. As for the study in general: Ivuxolimab, an antibody acting as an agonist of OX40 (CD134), was used to treat patients. Mean age about 60 years, range 23 to 79; around 80% male.

Germline lookup yields CDR1 SGHRS and CDR2 YFSETQ. CDR3 size: 14 residues. V lost 5 bases and J lost 6; bases outside the gene matches: 11. Generated by immunoSEQ multiplex PCR, the TCRdb table keeps only in-frame clones and is missing some. This table holds tens of thousands of clones, around four fifths found once. General study points: Specificity for antigen went undetermined in the expanded peripheral T cells. The study observed clonal expansion of CD4+ and CD8+ blood T cells by week 6 at 0.1 to 3.0 mg/kg.

A word on this clone: The antigen is unknown.

The chain links TRBV5-1 to TRBJ2-7, with TRBD1 matching over 7 bases. This TCR was sampled from an adult with an advanced solid tumor such as melanoma, head and neck, liver or kidney cancer. The sequences come from CD4+ or CD8+ T cells sorted from blood, collected in a trial of the OX40 agonist ivuxolimab. Written as DNA, the CDR3 is TGCGCCAGCAGGCCAGACAGGGAGACAGGCGAGCAGTACTTC. Encoded protein: CASRPDRETGEQYF.